The source of this T cell receptor (beta chain) is a study of blood T cell repertoires in COVID-19 (TCRdb year 2020). Broadly, across the study: Recovered participants in ImmuneRACE Cohort 3 were defined as having two consecutive negative NP/OP PCR tests, clearance from a healthcare professional, or resolution of symptoms. The collaborator samples originated in the United States, Italy and Spain and spanned the acute and convalescent phases of COVID-19. The prospective study material was composed of cDNA or gDNA derived from T cells, B-cell-depleted T cells, or PBMCs. The dataset comprised deeply sampled blood TCRbeta repertoires from subjects exposed to, actively infected with, or recovered from COVID-19. A freely available public database, intended as a resource for researchers studying the immune response to SARS-CoV-2, is where the repertoires were released. The samples were drawn from two sources: the first 160 participants of the ongoing ImmuneRACE study, and fewer than 1,500 subjects contributed by 6 global collaborators. Sample metadata almost always included a de-identified subject ID, COVID-19 status, age in years and sex. Where available, HLA class I and class II types were taken from metadata supplied by the sample provider and were not determined by assay-based typing.

A note on this clone: The target of this receptor is not known. Base qualities are not at hand, and no much larger clone is one base apart.

TCRbeta CDR3 regions were amplified from genomic DNA using the immunoSEQ Assay, a bias-controlled multiplex PCR. The authors processed their data as follows. Nucleated cell counts per sample were estimated from amplification of reference gene primers within the assay. Sequence reads were collapsed and filtered to measure the absolute abundance of every unique TCRbeta CDR3 rearrangement. For each sample, productive Simpson clonality was calculated as the square root of Simpson's diversity index over productive rearrangements. TCRdb took this table from immuneACCESS and kept in-frame rearrangements with V and J called. Such tables lack part of the clones; where checked against another copy, unresolved V genes explain under half of the gap, and the rest is unexplained. V and J calls and clone size are given by that table; D and trimming were obtained from the DNA. This sample holds about 270,000 clones; more than 75% were observed only once. The ten biggest clones cover 2% to 2.5% of the sample.

The research as a whole found: The amount of clinical and demographic metadata varied by source and participant and was provided uncurated.

Participants in the prospective study were enrolled through a virtual design, were aged about 18 to 100 years, and lived in approximately 24 United States geographic areas. In the prospective study, cohorts were assigned on the basis of participant-reported clinical history obtained from a screening survey and a study questionnaire. In the prospective study, mobile phlebotomists collected whole blood, serum and a nasopharyngeal or oropharyngeal swab from each participant. Prospective study participants could optionally give additional blood draws and questionnaires over an approximately two-month period. Before DNA extraction, prospective study blood samples were shipped either frozen or at room temperature. This clonotype originated in a woman aged 55 to 70 in a cohort exposed to, infected with or recovered from COVID-19 (not recorded which). The sequencing input was PBMCs or T cells enriched from blood (not recorded which).

The CDR3 is CATSRPSDRVSHF. The DNA is TGTGCCACCAGCAGACCGTCGGACAGGGTATCGCATTTT. The V gene is TRBV15 and the J gene is TRBJ1-5; 8 bases in the middle match TRBD1. Relative to germline, V is missing 2 bases and J is missing 15 bases, with 9 bases of the junction outside any gene match. The CDR1 and CDR2 encoded by the germline V gene (reference sequence) are LNHNV and YYDKDF. From its cysteine to its phenylalanine, the CDR3 spans 13 amino acids. The entry retains the CDR3 DNA only, 39 bases that are in frame from base 1.